The next 11 T cell receptor beta chains were all read from a single sample in a study of blood T cell repertoires in COVID-19. TCRdb keeps only in-frame clones here, not all; method: immunoSEQ multiplex PCR. The sample shows approximately 30,000 clones, around 89% of them seen only once. Sequenced sample: peripheral blood. All receptors derive from a human donor in a cohort sampled during active COVID-19.

This rearrangement joins TRBV6-5 to TRBJ2-2, with 7 bases matching TRBD1. Trimming at V came to 11 bases and at J to 6 bases, leaving 12 bases not matched to a gene. Per the germline V gene, CDR1 is MNHEY and CDR2 is SVGAGI. The CDR3 is 14 amino acids. The CDR3, as DNA: TGTGCCGTCCGGGACAGCGAATTATCCGGGGAGCTGTTTTTT. Residues: CAVRDSELSGELFF.

The chain combines TRBV6-5 with TRBJ1-6; D gene unclear. Germline lookup yields CDR1 MNHEY and CDR2 SVGAGI. Trimming took 10 bases from V and 2 from J, leaving 12 bases between them. The CDR3 totals 14 residues. The CDR3 DNA follows: TGTGCCACCCAAACCGGGACCTATAATTCACCCCTCCACTTT. It yields the protein CATQTGTYNSPLHF.

The chain couples TRBV11-2 to TRBJ2-5, with 8 bases that match TRBD1. The CDR3 spans 14 residues. J was trimmed by 5 bases and V by 6 bases; bases with no gene match: 8. Germline V gives CDR1 SGHAT, CDR2 FQNNGV. The CDR3 DNA reads TGTGCCAGCAGTCGGACAGGGTTTAGGGAGACCCAGTACTTC. Translating gives CASSRTGFRETQYF. The full variable domain, in which reference TRBV11-2 and TRBJ2-5 provide the parts outside the CDR3, is EAGVAQSPRYKIIEKRQSVAFWCNPISGHATLYWYQQILGQGPKLLIQFQNNGVVDDSQLPKDRFSAERLKGVDSTLKIQPAKLEDSAVYLCASSRTGFRETQYFGPGTRLLVL.

The DNA of the CDR3 is TGCGCCAGCAGCCAAGGCTACAGGGGCTTTTACAATGAGCAGTTCTTC. Translating gives CASSQGYRGFYNEQFF. The rearrangement uses TRBV4-3 and TRBJ2-1; 7 bases are a match to TRBD1. The CDR3 covers 16 residues. V was clipped by 1 base and J by 4 bases; unmatched bases: 7. Germline V gives CDR1 LGHNA, CDR2 YSLEER.

This clone was picked up one time. The chain combines TRBV29-1 with TRBJ2-3; TRBD2 aligns across 8 bases. CDR1 and CDR2 (germline): SQVTM, ANQGSEA. CDR3 size: 18 residues. With 5 bases clipped from V and 4 bases from J, the junction kept 20 bases outside the gene matches. The CDR3 loop is CSVLTTGGGFVAADTQYF. CDR3 nucleotides: TGCAGCGTTTTAACCACGGGCGGGGGGTTCGTAGCTGCAGATACGCAGTATTTT.

The V call is TRBV9, the J call TRBJ2-5; 10 nucleotides align to TRBD2. This CDR3 comprises 18 residues. The V segment lost 0 bases and the J segment 2 bases; nucleotides outside the gene matches: 10. Looked up from germline, CDR1 is SGDLS and CDR2 is YYNGEE. The CDR3 DNA reads TGTGCCAGCAGCGTAGCTACTAGCGGGGCCGCGGCTCAAGAGACCCAGTACTTC. This encodes CASSVATSGAAAQETQYF.

V and J are TRBV9 and TRBJ2-7; 7 bases agree with TRBD1. Per the germline V gene, CDR1 is SGDLS and CDR2 is YYNGEE. J was trimmed by 3 bases and V by 0 bases; bases with no gene match: 6. There are 15 residues in the CDR3. The DNA for the CDR3 is TGTGCCAGCAGCGTAGGACAGGGAACTCTCTACGAGCAGTACTTC. This gives the protein CASSVGQGTLYEQYF.

The rearrangement uses TRBV19 and TRBJ1-2; the D gene is possibly TRBD1 (5 bases). The CDR3 has 12 residues. Germline V CDR1 and CDR2: LNHDA, SQIVND (reference sequence). V gave up 2 bases and J gave up 14 bases, with 15 bases separating them. The CDR3 DNA reads TGTGCCAGTAGTATAATCGGGGGTCGTGGAACCTTC. Translation gives CASSIIGGRGTF.

This chain joins TRBV28 and TRBJ1-2, with 12 bases identical to TRBD1. This CDR3 has 14 amino acids. With 5 bases clipped from V and 7 bases from J, the junction kept 5 bases outside the gene matches. Germline values: CDR1 MDHEN, CDR2 SYDVKM. CDR3 DNA sequence: TGTGCCAGCAGTATCGGGACAGGGGGCTCTGGCTACACCTTC. This codes for CASSIGTGGSGYTF.

CDR3 in amino acids: CASSYRGSNQPQHF. In DNA, the CDR3 is TGTGCCAGCAGTTACCGGGGGAGCAATCAGCCCCAGCATTTT. The J gene is TRBJ1-5, the V gene TRBV6-2 or TRBV6-3, with D tentatively TRBD1 (5 bases). The V gene lost 2 bases and the J gene lost 1 base, with 6 bases spanning the gap. Per the germline V gene, CDR1 is MNHEY and CDR2 is SVGEGT. The CDR3 is made up of 14 amino acids.

The gene calls are TRBV5-4 and TRBJ1-1; 8 positions match TRBD1. With V trimmed by 2 bases and J by 8 bases, 8 bases remained unmatched. CDR3 length: 14 residues. Germline V lookup: CDR1 SGHNT, CDR2 YYREEE (reference sequence). As DNA, the CDR3 is TGTGCCAGCAGCTTCCAGGGGGCGGCGGGGGAAGCTTTCTTT. Amino acids: CASSFQGAAGEAFF.